This TCR beta chain was recorded in a study of T cells after yellow fever vaccination. The CDR3 totals 13 residues. Trimming removed 5 bases from V and 11 bases from J, with 16 bases in between. The V gene's germline CDR1 is SEHNR and CDR2 FQNEAQ (reference sequence). TCRdb ran MiXCR on the 5' RACE reads and lists one entry per CDR3 protein. In the table there are a few hundred thousand distinct CDR3 sequences, roughly 8.4% of which are singletons. The receptor's source is a man aged 18 to 30 who received the YFV17D yellow fever vaccine. The sequencing here drew on PBMCs, taken approximately 47 days after the first yellow fever vaccination. The chain combines TRBV7-9 with TRBJ2-1; no clear D. CDR3: CASSQMAPQKQFF. In DNA form, the CDR3 reads TGTGCCAGCAGCCAAATGGCCCCGCAGAAGCAGTTCTTC.